This T cell receptor (beta chain) was sequenced during a study of PD-L1 blockade in urothelial cancer. For the study at large: Blood analyses occurred 3 weeks (second dose) and 6 weeks post treatment start.

This clone was recorded only once. Time point specified: peripheral blood 6 weeks after treatment start. Trimming took off 6 bases at V and 3 bases at J, with 17 bases between the two ends. The germline CDR1 and CDR2 sequences are LNHDA and SQIVND (reference sequence). This CDR3 is 16 amino acids long. Profiled with immunoSEQ multiplex PCR; TCRdb holds only in-frame clones, not every one. The table has approximately 40,000 clones, 70% to 90% seen once; the top ten hold over 20%. The TCR was taken from a man between 60 and 75 years old with urothelial cancer. This sequence joins TRBV19 and TRBJ1-4, with D hard to call. The sample in question was PBMCs, obtained around atezolizumab (anti-PD-L1) treatment. CDR3 region: CASRARGGGPNEKLFF. The CDR3 region has the DNA TGTGCCAGTAGGGCCAGAGGAGGAGGTCCTAATGAAAAACTGTTTTTT.